Below are 22 T cell receptor beta chains sequenced from a single sample in a study of human T cells and chemical hapten exposure (dated by TCRdb to the early 2020s). Total RNA was isolated from unfractionated whole blood collected in Tempus Blood RNA tubes. The library was obtained by 5' RACE. The sample was run on an Illumina MiSeq. The public reads were reanalyzed by TCRdb: fastp trimming at Q25, MiXCR alignment, in-frame beta chains only. Entries that share a CDR3 protein sequence are merged under the most common genes and DNA. The sample data list tens of thousands of distinct CDR3 sequences, and around a sixth of these were observed just once. Of the sample, approximately 6.3% falls within the top ten clones. These receptors originate from a female donor in good health.

This rearrangement joins TRBV12-3 or TRBV12-4 to TRBJ1-1; D remains ambiguous. The CDR3 is made up of 12 amino acids. The germline V and J ends were trimmed by 4 bases and 2 bases, with 5 bases remaining between them. The CDR3 reads CASSYTNTEAFF. CDR3 in DNA: TGTGCCAGCAGTTACACCAACACTGAAGCTTTCTTT.

J is TRBJ2-2 and V is TRBV2; D perhaps matches TRBD2 (5 bases). CDR3 length equals 14 residues. The germline CDR1 and CDR2 sequences are SNHLY and FYNNEI. With 4 bases removed from V and 1 base from J, the gap between germline ends came to 7 bases. CDR3 nucleotide sequence: TGTGCCAGCAGTGCCGGGATGAACACCGGGGAGCTGTTTTTT. It encodes CASSAGMNTGELFF.

This clonotype was seen a few times. V is TRBV6-1 and J is TRBJ2-2; D is unresolved. Between the trimmed V and J ends, which lost 0 bases and 1 base, there was a span of 6 bases. Germline assignment: CDR1 MNHNS and CDR2 SASEGT. The CDR3 covers 15 residues. CDR3 DNA sequence: TGTGCCAGCAGTGAAGCGCGGCGGAACACCGGGGAGCTGTTTTTT. It specifies CASSEARRNTGELFF.

V usage is TRBV20-1 and J usage is TRBJ2-7, with 10 bases identical to TRBD2. Per germline, CDR1 DFQATT and CDR2 SNEGSKA (reference sequence). CDR3 length: 17 amino acids. V dropped 0 bases and J dropped 1; count of bases not matched to a gene: 9. The CDR3 nucleotides read TGCAGTGCTAGAGATCTCCTTAGGACTAGCGGTTCCTACGAGCAGTACTTC. Translated, it gives CSARDLLRTSGSYEQYF.

This clonotype showed up just a few times. The V and J genes are TRBV6-2 or TRBV6-3 and TRBJ2-1; 12 positions agree with TRBD2. The germline V gene has CDR1 MNHEY and CDR2 SVGEGT. Trimming removed 0 bases from V and 7 bases from J; junction bases left unmatched: 10. The CDR3 contains 18 residues. The CDR3 region is CASSYSLLAGGLGNEQFF. In DNA, the CDR3 is TGTGCCAGCAGTTACTCTCTCCTAGCGGGGGGGCTCGGAAATGAGCAGTTCTTC.

The chain employs TRBV12-3 or TRBV12-4 and TRBJ1-1, with TRBD1 as a possible D gene (5 bases). V lost 6 bases to trimming and J lost 1 base, with 15 bases between them. The CDR3 extends over 15 amino acids. CDR3 sequence (DNA): TGTGCCAGCAGCCCCGGGATTGGGGGGAACACTGAAGCTTTCTTT. Its translation is CASSPGIGGNTEAFF.

Only a few counts were recorded for this clonotype. This sequence joins TRBV28 and TRBJ1-5; D unclear. Trimming stripped 1 base from V and 3 bases from J, with 16 bases between. CDR3 size: 17 residues. The germline CDR1 and CDR2 sequences are MDHEN and SYDVKM. The CDR3 is CASSLYPDGLLNQPQHF. The CDR3, as DNA: TGTGCCAGCAGTTTATATCCTGACGGACTCCTCAATCAGCCCCAGCATTTT.

This chain uses TRBV2 with TRBJ1-2; D remains ambiguous. The CDR3 has 15 amino acids. V was trimmed by 8 bases and J by 4 bases, leaving 20 bases between them. The V gene's germline CDR1 is SNHLY and CDR2 FYNNEI. CDR3 sequence (DNA): TGTGCCAGCGGATCCCCCCTGGCGGAGGGCTATGGCTACACCTTC. This encodes CASGSPLAEGYGYTF. Full variable domain (remainder filled in from reference TRBV2 and TRBJ1-2): EPEVTQTPSHQVTQMGQEVILRCVPISNHLYFYWYRQILGQKVEFLVSFYNNEISEKSEIFDDQFSVERPDGSNFTLKIRSTKLEDSAMYFCASGSPLAEGYGYTFGSGTRLTVV.

This clonotype turned up a few times. This chain links TRBV28 with TRBJ1-5; no definite D call. The CDR3 totals 14 residues. Trimming removed 5 bases from V and 0 bases from J, with 8 bases in between. CDR1 and CDR2 from the germline V gene are MDHEN and SYDVKM. The CDR3 region has the DNA TGTGCCAGCAGTAGGACTGTTAGCAATCAGCCCCAGCATTTT. Translation gives CASSRTVSNQPQHF.

This clonotype was seen only a few times. The chain carries TRBV27 and TRBJ2-7, with D possibly matching TRBD1 (6 bases). Germline CDR1 MNHEY, CDR2 SMNVEV (reference sequence). This CDR3 has 14 residues. With 10 bases removed from V and 3 bases from J, the gap between germline ends came to 19 bases. CDR3 coding DNA: TGTGCCACCAAAATCACCGGACAGAACTACGAGCAGTACTTC. It yields the protein CATKITGQNYEQYF.

V gene TRBV13 combines with J gene TRBJ2-1; TRBD1 agrees at 7 bases. The germline V gene has CDR1 PRHDT and CDR2 FYEKMQ (reference sequence). V shed 2 bases and J 7 bases; nucleotides not matched to a gene: 5. This CDR3 spans 14 amino acids. The CDR3 protein is CASSLSGQFNEQFF. DNA for the CDR3: TGTGCCAGCAGCTTATCGGGACAGTTTAATGAGCAGTTCTTC.

This clonotype is a singleton in its sample. The rearrangement links TRBV3-1 to TRBJ1-1; no definite D call. The CDR3 runs 10 residues. From germline, CDR1 is LGHDT and CDR2 YNNKEL (reference sequence). Trimming removed 1 base at V and 10 bases at J, with 4 bases between. The CDR3 here is CASSQGVAFF. In nucleotides, the CDR3 is TGTGCCAGCAGCCAAGGGGTAGCTTTCTTT.

The chain couples TRBV19 to TRBJ2-2; D might be TRBD1 (6 bases). The CDR3 is 15 residues long. The V end was cut by 6 bases, the J end by 3 bases, with 14 bases between. Looked up from germline, CDR1 is LNHDA and CDR2 is SQIVND (reference sequence). The CDR3: CASSTGYGDTGELFF. CDR3 bases: TGTGCCAGTAGCACAGGGTACGGAGACACCGGGGAGCTGTTTTTT.

The rearrangement uses TRBV7-9 and TRBJ2-1, with 11 positions matching TRBD2. Germline V gives CDR1 SEHNR, CDR2 FQNEAQ (reference sequence). The CDR3 loop spans 16 amino acids. J gave up 8 bases and V 7 bases, and 13 bases lay outside the gene matches. CDR3 nucleotide sequence: TGTGCCAGCACCTCGAGCGGTAGCGGGAGGGCCTATGAGCAGTTCTTC. As protein: CASTSSGSGRAYEQFF.

The V call is TRBV7-2, the J call TRBJ2-5; TRBD2 matches at 10 bases. CDR1 and CDR2 from the germline V gene are SGHTA and FQGNSA. Trimming removed 4 bases from V and 3 bases from J; junction bases left unmatched: 5. The CDR3 is 15 residues long. DNA of the CDR3: TGTGCCAGCAGCTCCATGGGGACTAGCGAAGAGACCCAGTACTTC. It codes for CASSSMGTSEETQYF.

J is TRBJ1-2 and V is TRBV12-3 or TRBV12-4; D perhaps matches TRBD1 (5 bases). With 3 bases removed from V and 8 bases from J, the gap between germline ends came to 13 bases. The CDR3 runs to 13 residues. CDR3 region: CASSLGLVGGYTF. CDR3 sequence (DNA): TGTGCCAGCAGTTTGGGACTCGTGGGGGGCTACACCTTC.

The CDR3 here is CASSYQARTYTF. CDR3 coding DNA: TGTGCCAGCAGTTATCAGGCCAGGACCTACACCTTC. This chain joins TRBV6-2 or TRBV6-3 and TRBJ1-2; D is undetermined. Germline loops: CDR1 MNHEY, CDR2 SVGEGT. The germline V and J ends were trimmed by 3 bases and 10 bases, with 12 bases remaining between them. CDR3 length: 12 residues.

DNA of the CDR3: TGCAGTGCTAGAGGAACAGATCAGAATTCACCCCTCCACTTT. This sequence encodes CSARGTDQNSPLHF. The V and J genes are TRBV20-1 and TRBJ1-6, with D uncertain. The germline CDR1 and CDR2 sequences are DFQATT and SNEGSKA (reference sequence). The CDR3 consists of 14 residues. V was clipped by 1 base and J by 7 bases, with 11 bases between them.

V usage is TRBV7-9 and J usage is TRBJ2-7, with D maybe TRBD1 (5 bases). The length of the CDR3 is 14 residues. Germline CDR1 SEHNR, CDR2 FQNEAQ (reference sequence). With 5 bases removed from V and 5 bases from J, the gap between germline ends came to 16 bases. This CDR3 reads CASSPQVGRNEQYF. CDR3 DNA sequence: TGTGCCAGCAGCCCCCAGGTGGGGCGGAACGAGCAGTACTTC.

The V gene is TRBV2, the J gene TRBJ1-1; no firm D call. Germline values: CDR1 SNHLY, CDR2 FYNNEI. This CDR3 region has 11 residues. V gave up 11 bases and J gave up 7 bases, with 14 bases separating them. CDR3 residues: CACWLGFEAFF. CDR3 bases: TGTGCCTGCTGGCTCGGGTTTGAAGCTTTCTTT.

At least ten counts were recorded for this clonotype. The DNA of the CDR3 is TGTGCCAGCAGCTTATTCACGACCGAAGCTTTCTTT. It specifies CASSLFTTEAFF. This chain links TRBV7-2 with TRBJ1-1; D remains unclear. Germline lookup yields CDR1 SGHTA and CDR2 FQGNSA. Trimming stripped 2 bases from V and 8 bases from J, with 9 bases between. The CDR3 runs to 12 residues.

The CDR3 sequence is CSGEFPGQSTDTQYF. CDR3 nucleotides: TGCAGCGGCGAATTTCCGGGACAAAGCACAGATACGCAGTATTTT. This sequence joins TRBV29-1 and TRBJ2-3; a weak D match, TRBD1 (6 bases). Deletions cut 7 bases from V and 0 bases from J, with 17 bases between. Germline CDR1 and CDR2: SQVTM and ANQGSEA. CDR3 length: 15 amino acids.